Each of the 30 T cell receptor beta chains below was sequenced from the same sample in a study of molecular identifiers for immune sequencing clone quantification. TCRdb reanalysed the PCR reads using MiXCR and keeps one entry per CDR3 protein. The sample lists 490,000 or so distinct CDR3 sequences; 25% were seen once. The sequencing input was naive CD8+ T cells from blood, with Jurkat cell RNA spiked in. Subset described: FACS-sorted CD8+CD4-CCR7+CD45RA+ naive T cells. The receptors stem from a human donor in good health. Some libraries in this study had Jurkat cell RNA spiked in.

This clonotype came up a few times. This chain joins TRBV20-1 and TRBJ1-2; 7 positions agree with TRBD1. The CDR3 extends over 12 amino acids. Germline V CDR1 and CDR2: DFQATT, SNEGSKA (reference sequence). V dropped 3 bases and J dropped 5; count of bases not matched to a gene: 3. The DNA for the CDR3 is TGCAGTGCTAGGGGACAGCATTATGGCTACACCTTC. This codes for CSARGQHYGYTF.

The chain joins TRBV20-1 to TRBJ1-5; D ambiguous. CDR1 DFQATT and CDR2 SNEGSKA come from the germline V gene (reference sequence). This CDR3 is built from 13 residues. V was cut by 6 bases and J by 1 base, with 10 bases left in between. CDR3 sequence reads: CSANGGSNQPQHF. The CDR3 nucleotides read TGCAGTGCCAACGGCGGCAGCAATCAGCCCCAGCATTTT.

This chain links TRBV19 with TRBJ1-1; TRBD1 matches at 12 bases. The CDR3 is made up of 15 amino acids. V was clipped by 6 bases and J by 4 bases; unmatched bases: 6. CDR1 and CDR2 from the germline V gene are LNHDA and SQIVND (reference sequence). CDR3 DNA: TGTGCCAGTAGCCGGGGGACAGGGGGCGTCACTGAAGCTTTCTTT. Encoded protein: CASSRGTGGVTEAFF.

Of note for this clonotype: Compared with germline, one end of the junction differs, possibly owing to a read error. This sequence joins TRBV19 and TRBJ1-5; D not certain. The CDR3 contains 14 residues. Looked up from germline, CDR1 is LNHDA and CDR2 is SQIVND (reference sequence). The CDR3, as DNA: TGTGCCAGTAGTATTACGTGGGGTGATCAGCCCCTGCATTTT. Translation gives CASSITWGDQPLHF.

The J gene is TRBJ2-1, the V gene TRBV19, with D possibly matching TRBD2 (5 bases). The V and J ends lost 1 base and 2 bases respectively, with 12 bases between them. The germline CDR1 and CDR2 sequences are LNHDA and SQIVND (reference sequence). CDR3 size: 16 residues. CDR3 nucleotides: TGTGCCAGTAGTATAGGGACGAGGGCTACCTACAATGAGCAGTTCTTC. Amino acids: CASSIGTRATYNEQFF.

This clonotype is a singleton in its sample. The chain is built from TRBV7-9 and TRBJ2-5, with 13 bases identical to TRBD2. There are 17 residues in the CDR3. V gave up 4 bases and J gave up 5 bases; unmatched junction bases: 10. Germline V gene lookup returns CDR1 SEHNR and CDR2 FQNEAQ (reference sequence). The CDR3 DNA follows: TGTGCCAGCAGCTCTGGACTAGCGGGGGCCGTAGTTGAGACCCAGTACTTC. Translation gives CASSSGLAGAVVETQYF.

Only a few counts were recorded for this clonotype. The J gene is TRBJ2-7, the V gene TRBV20-1, with D possibly being TRBD2 (6 bases). CDR1 is DFQATT and CDR2 is SNEGSKA in the germline V gene (reference sequence). The CDR3 extends over 15 amino acids. V was shortened by 6 bases and J by 2 bases, with 20 bases between the two germline ends. The CDR3 loop reads CSAGDSQEATYEQYF. The DNA of the CDR3 is TGCAGTGCGGGGGACTCTCAGGAAGCGACCTACGAGCAGTACTTC.

This clonotype was picked up a small number of times. The chain couples TRBV19 to TRBJ2-1; the D gene is possibly TRBD1 (5 bases). The CDR3 runs to 16 residues. Germline V gene sequence: CDR1 LNHDA, CDR2 SQIVND (reference sequence). V lost 1 base and J lost 0, with 10 bases in between. The CDR3 DNA sequence: TGTGCCAGTAGTATAGGGGGCGGAAGCTCCTACAATGAGCAGTTCTTC. Its translation is CASSIGGGSSYNEQFF.

This clonotype has at least ten counts. The chain joins TRBV6-5 to TRBJ1-1; D is possibly TRBD1 (5 bases). Germline V gives CDR1 MNHEY, CDR2 SVGAGI. CDR3 length equals 14 residues. Trimming shortened V by 4 bases and J by 4 bases, and 13 bases separated the two germline ends. CDR3 sequence reads: CASSSNGASTEAFF. For the CDR3, the DNA is TGTGCCAGCAGTTCCAACGGGGCGTCCACTGAAGCTTTCTTT.

This clonotype was observed at least ten times. This chain uses TRBV30 with TRBJ1-1; D is uncertain. V lost 1 base to trimming and J lost 3 bases, with 3 bases between them. From germline, CDR1 is GTSNPN and CDR2 SVGIG (reference sequence). The CDR3 has 11 residues. CDR3: CAWSEYTEAFF. Here the CDR3 DNA reads TGTGCCTGGAGTGAGTACACTGAAGCTTTCTTT.

The rearrangement joins TRBV27 to TRBJ1-5; no definite D call. In germline, CDR1 is MNHEY, CDR2 SMNVEV (reference sequence). The CDR3 has 16 residues. Trimming pared 2 bases from V and 2 bases from J, leaving 13 bases between. The CDR3 coding sequence is TGTGCCAGCAGTTTACTTCCACCGGAGGGCAATCAGCCCCAGCATTTT. It translates to CASSLLPPEGNQPQHF.

As concerns this clonotype: This may stem from a read error, because a much larger clone lies one nucleotide away. This chain joins TRBV5-3 and TRBJ2-6, with D possibly TRBD2 on 6 matching bases. TRBV5-3 counts as an open reading frame of uncertain function. CDR3 length: 15 amino acids. The CDR3 spells CASSLWDSGTNVLTF. DNA of the CDR3: TGTGCCAGCAGCCTCTGGGACTCTGGGACCAACGTCCTGACTTTC.

This rearrangement joins TRBV12-3 or TRBV12-4 to TRBJ2-7, with D perhaps TRBD1 (6 bases). Trimming pared 6 bases from V and 7 bases from J, leaving 13 bases between. The CDR3 is made up of 12 amino acids. The CDR3 here is CASSDRSEEQYF. The DNA for the CDR3 is TGTGCCAGCAGCGACAGGAGTGAAGAGCAGTACTTC.

J is TRBJ1-3 and V is TRBV30; D call uncertain. Trimming left V 0 bases short and J 4 bases short, with 4 bases between. CDR1 is GTSNPN, CDR2 SVGIG, per germline (reference sequence). The CDR3 is 12 amino acids. CDR3 loop: CAWSVSGNTIYF. The DNA of the CDR3 is TGTGCCTGGAGTGTATCCGGAAACACCATATATTTT.

In the case of this clonotype: The missing conserved phenylalanine or tryptophan at the end of this CDR3 makes a read error likely. This chain joins TRBV6-1 and TRBJ2-7, with D possibly matching TRBD1 (6 bases). Trimming pared 3 bases from V and 5 bases from J, leaving 17 bases between. The CDR3 contains 15 residues. CDR1 MNHNS and CDR2 SASEGT come from the germline V gene. The DNA of the CDR3 is TGTGCCAGCAGTGATTCCCCGGGACAAGGAAACGAGCAGTACTAC. Translated: CASSDSPGQGNEQYY.

As for this clonotype: One base away lies a much larger clone, so this may be a sequencing read error. The chain is built from TRBV30 and TRBJ2-5; D gene uncertain. Germline assignment: CDR1 GTSNPN and CDR2 SVGIG (reference sequence). CDR3 length: 11 residues. CDR3 sequence (DNA): TGTACCTGGAGTGTACTGGGGACCCAGTACTTC. Translation gives CTWSVLGTQYF. Full variable domain (rest looked up from reference TRBV30 and TRBJ2-5): SQTIHQWPATLVQPVGSPLSLECTVEGTSNPNLYWYRQAAGRGLQLLFYSVGIGQISSEVPQNLSASRPQDRQFILSSKKLLLSDSGFYLCTWSVLGTQYFGPGTRLLVL.

This clonotype was recorded a few times. The genes are TRBV29-1 and TRBJ1-2, with 7 bases lining up with TRBD1. The junction had 2 bases not matched to a gene; V was cut back by 4 bases and J by 0 bases. This CDR3 comprises 13 residues. The germline CDR1 and CDR2 sequences are SQVTM and ANQGSEA. CDR3 sequence reads: CSVAGTANYGYTF. For the CDR3, the DNA is TGCAGCGTTGCCGGGACAGCTAACTATGGCTACACCTTC.

This clonotype was found a few times. This chain uses TRBV6-2 or TRBV6-3 with TRBJ2-1, with D possibly matching TRBD2 (6 bases). V shed 2 bases and J shed 3 bases, with 14 bases lying between them. Germline CDR1 reads MNHEY; CDR2 reads SVGEGT. The CDR3 loop spans 16 amino acids. The CDR3 spells CASSYRDSTFYNEQFF. CDR3 in DNA: TGTGCCAGCAGTTACCGGGACTCCACCTTCTACAATGAGCAGTTCTTC.

V and J are TRBV4-1 and TRBJ2-4; D is unresolved. Germline V CDR1 and CDR2: MGHRA, YSYEKL. The CDR3 has 13 amino acids. V lost 0 bases and J lost 3, with 3 bases in between. The CDR3 DNA sequence: TGCGCCAGCAGCCAAGAGGTCAAAAACATTCAGTACTTC. This gives the protein CASSQEVKNIQYF.

With regard to this clonotype: This may be a read error, as it is one base from a much larger clone. The chain employs TRBV4-2 and TRBJ2-7; 9 bases are shared with TRBD2. Germline-derived CDR1 and CDR2 are LGHNA and YNFKEQ. The CDR3 spans 14 residues. With V trimmed by 0 bases and J by 7 bases, 4 bases remained unmatched. The CDR3 bases are TGTGCCAGCAGCCAAGAAATAGCGGGGGAAGAGCAGTACTTC. It specifies CASSQEIAGEEQYF.

As to this clonotype: Possible read error: a much larger clone is one base away. The chain couples TRBV4-3 to TRBJ1-1; D is unresolved. The CDR3 extends over 13 amino acids. Germline CDR1 LGHNA, CDR2 YSLEER. The CDR3 bases are TGCGCCAGAAGCCAAGATTGGAACACTGAAGCTTTCTTT. Its protein product is CARSQDWNTEAFF.

This clonotype was recorded many times. V is TRBV20-1 and J is TRBJ1-1; maybe TRBD1 (6 bases). V lost 2 bases to trimming and J lost 0 bases, with 13 bases between them. This CDR3 comprises 15 residues. CDR1 is DFQATT and CDR2 is SNEGSKA in the germline V gene (reference sequence). This chain's CDR3 is CSARISGTMNTEAFF. For the CDR3, the DNA is TGCAGTGCTAGAATCTCCGGGACAATGAACACTGAAGCTTTCTTT.

With regard to this clonotype: A single base separates this from a much larger clone, so it may be a read error. The rearrangement joins TRBV20-1 to TRBJ1-1; possible D gene TRBD1, 5 bases. The CDR3 consists of 16 residues. Germline CDR1 DFQATT, CDR2 SNEGSKA (reference sequence). CDR3 sequence (DNA): TGCAGTGCTAGAACCCCCTCGGGGCAGTTAAACACTAAAGCTTTCTTT. Translating gives CSARTPSGQLNTKAFF.

As regards this clonotype: A much larger clone differs by one base, so this may be a read error. The gene calls are TRBV7-2 and TRBJ2-1; maybe TRBD2 (6 bases). The V gene's germline CDR1 is SGHTA and CDR2 FQGNSA. The CDR3 runs 17 residues. For the CDR3, the DNA is TGTGCCATCAGCTTAGTCCGCGGGACCAGCTCCTACAATGAGCAGTTCTTC. It codes for CAISLVRGTSSYNEQFF.

This clonotype has at least ten counts. This chain links TRBV6-4 with TRBJ2-7; D is uncertain. CDR3 length equals 13 residues. The V gene's germline CDR1 is MRHNA and CDR2 SNTAGT. Trimming removed 3 bases from V and 1 base from J, with 7 bases in between. CDR3 bases: TGTGCCAGCAGTGAAGGTCCGTCCTACGAGCAGTACTTC. Its protein product is CASSEGPSYEQYF.

J is TRBJ2-7 and V is TRBV4-2, with TRBD1 as a possible D gene (6 bases). This CDR3 region has 14 residues. Germline CDR1 and CDR2: LGHNA and YNFKEQ. Trimming shortened V by 4 bases and J by 7 bases, and 17 bases separated the two germline ends. The CDR3 DNA reads as TGTGCCAGCAGCCCAGGGGCCCCACCGAGGGAGCAGTACTTC. Protein product: CASSPGAPPREQYF.

In nucleotides, the CDR3 is TGCGCCAGCAGCTCCGGGACAGGGACTGGAAACACCATATATTTT. The encoded protein is CASSSGTGTGNTIYF. This chain uses TRBV4-1 with TRBJ1-3; TRBD1 agrees at 9 bases. Per germline, CDR1 MGHRA and CDR2 YSYEKL. V dropped 5 bases and J dropped 2; count of bases not matched to a gene: 4. This CDR3 region has 15 residues.

With regard to this clonotype: A much larger clone differs by one base, so this may be a read error. This rearrangement joins TRBV5-1 to TRBJ2-7; possibly TRBD2 for D (6 bases). This CDR3 has 17 residues. From germline, CDR1 is SGHRS and CDR2 YFSETQ. V was pared by 1 base and J by 2 bases, with 19 bases between. The CDR3 DNA is TGCGCCAGCAGCTTGCCGACCTCCGGGAGCTCGACCTACGAGCAGTACTTC. This sequence encodes CASSLPTSGSSTYEQYF.

The V and J genes are TRBV2 and TRBJ2-1; 10 bases align to TRBD2. The CDR3 extends over 15 amino acids. The V and J ends lost 0 bases and 7 bases, in that order; junction bases with no gene match: 3. CDR1 is SNHLY, CDR2 FYNNEI, per germline. CDR3 nucleotides: TGTGCCAGCAGTGAAGCGATGGGACTAGCGAATGAGCAGTTCTTC. It codes for CASSEAMGLANEQFF.

The sample holds many counts of this clonotype. V gene TRBV6-1 combines with J gene TRBJ1-5; D not certain. CDR1 and CDR2 from the germline V gene are MNHNS and SASEGT. The CDR3 runs 16 residues. Trimming removed 1 base from V and 1 base from J, with 11 bases in between. CDR3 sequence (DNA): TGTGCCAGCAGTGAAGAACACCGATTAAGCAATCAGCCCCAGCATTTT. Translating it yields CASSEEHRLSNQPQHF.